A selection of T cell receptor beta chains follows, all from one sample in a study of cytomegalovirus exposure and HLA in healthy donors. TCRdb keeps only in-frame clones here, not all; method: immunoSEQ multiplex PCR. Found here are about 200,000 clones, around 79% of them singletons; the top ten hold approximately 0.4%. Sequencing was performed on PBMCs. The receptors derive from a male donor in good health and CMV-seropositive. CDR3s leave out the opening cysteine and the closing phenylalanine or tryptophan.

j_call v_call cdr3_length cdr3_aa
TRBJ2-7 TRBV19 14 ASSRPGTGKGDEQY
TRBJ2-7 TRBV11-2 14 ASSLRGQKSLYEQY
TRBJ2-3 TRBV7-2 15 ASSLGPGQGNTDTQY
TRBJ2-1 TRBV7-3 13 ASSSSGTSYNEQF
TRBJ2-1 TRBV4-2 15 ASSRDYLQSSYNEQF
TRBJ2-7 TRBV6-1 14 ASNEAPGGGPYEQY
TRBJ2-1 TRBV9 16 ASSAFRDWTSGRDEQF
TRBJ2-6 TRBV6-6 14 ASSPLAGAGANVLT
TRBJ1-5 TRBV4-3 14 ASSQTVQGSNQPQH
TRBJ2-2 TRBV25-1 13 ASSETGVGTGELF
TRBJ1-1 TRBV27 11 ASSLGRGTEAF
TRBJ2-1 TRBV13 14 ASSPGAGGSYNEQF
TRBJ2-1 TRBV7-9 10 ASSYRDIGQF
TRBJ2-3 TRBV6-5 12 ASSYFSGTDTQY
TRBJ1-3 TRBV6-6 13 ASSPGQISGNTIY
TRBJ2-3 TRBV25-1 13 ASSVSGGSTDTQY
TRBJ2-7 TRBV7-6 12 ASSLAIAGVEQY
TRBJ2-7 TRBV4-3 12 ASSQADRDYEQY
TRBJ1-2 TRBV11-2 14 ASSLGKTGGTGGYT
TRBJ2-3 TRBV9 16 ASSVLWLAGGGADTQY
TRBJ1-1 TRBV11-2 12 ASSLGEKNTEAF
TRBJ1-1 TRBV6-6 10 ASSYSEGGAF
TRBJ1-1 TRBV10-1 18 ASRYRGKSEVYLSGTEAF
TRBJ1-4 TRBV21-1 14 ASSPSLGRCYEKLF
TRBJ1-1 TRBV25-1 12 ASSDRGAPTEAF
TRBJ2-7 TRBV7-2 11 ASSSLSYYEQY
TRBJ2-3 TRBV9 9 ASSVGDTQY
TRBJ1-1 TRBV29-1 12 SVADRPTNTEAF
TRBJ2-7 TRBV7-2 16 ASSLLPYQGGDAYEQY
TRBJ1-5 TRBV7-2 14 ASSLAAQGGNQPQH
TRBJ1-2 TRBV14 12 ASSPVSQFYGYT
TRBJ1-1 TRBV18 12 ASSRGGTSLEAF
TRBJ2-7 TRBV27 13 ASTPTDRGMKEQY
TRBJ1-1 TRBV27 12 ASSLSGHNTEAF